This entry lists 7 T cell receptor beta chains sequenced from one sample in a study of CXCR3-negative and CXCR3-positive naive CD8 T cells. Regarding the study as a whole: For CXCR3-positive naive cells, TRB CDR3s were more hydrophobic than those of CXCR3-negative naive cells.

It was by 5' RACE with UMI labels that the TRB cDNA libraries were prepared. Each CDR3 protein gets one entry in TCRdb, which reprocessed the 5' RACE reads and gives no DNA. The record lists about 150,000 distinct CDR3 sequences, of which the ten most abundant hold 0.25% to 0.3%. Antigen specificity for these receptors is unknown. The sample consisted of naive CXCR3+ CD8+ T cells from blood. As for subset: CD45RO-CCR7+CD27+CD95- naive CD8+ T cells expressing CXCR3 (TNR3+). These receptors originate from a human donor in good health. Some clones in this sample may be carry-over from other donors' samples.

The CDR3 sequence: CASNPGRRRADTQYF. This chain uses TRBV10-2 with TRBJ2-3; absent DNA, TCRdb's TRBD1 call cannot be checked. Germline V gene lookup returns CDR1 WSHSY and CDR2 SAAADI. This CDR3 contains 15 residues.

The J gene is TRBJ1-2, the V gene TRBV4-2; there is no DNA to check the TCRdb D call of TRBD1. Germline V gene data show CDR1 as LGHNA and CDR2 as YNFKEQ. The CDR3 has 16 amino acids. CDR3 amino acids: CASSQEDRDPNYGYTF.

The chain is built from TRBV9 and TRBJ2-7; TCRdb selects TRBD1, and the lack of DNA leaves this call unchecked. The germline V gene has CDR1 SGDLS and CDR2 YYNGEE. The CDR3 runs 15 residues. CDR3 protein: CASSVAHQAGYEQYF.

V and J are TRBV6-5 and TRBJ2-1; the D call of TRBD1 rests on TCRdb alone, since no DNA is present to check it. The CDR3 runs 14 residues. CDR1 and CDR2 (germline): MNHEY, SVGAGI. The CDR3 here is CASSFNPGHPEQFF.

The chain carries TRBV28 and TRBJ1-5; checking the TCRdb D call of TRBD1 is not possible without DNA. The CDR3 is made up of 16 amino acids. Per the germline V gene, CDR1 is MDHEN and CDR2 is SYDVKM. CDR3 in amino acids: CASSFFGGTSNQPQHF. Full variable domain (rest looked up from reference TRBV28 and TRBJ1-5): DVKVTQSSRYLVKRTGEKVFLECVQDMDHENMFWYRQDPGLGLRLIYFSYDVKMKEKGDIPEGYSVSREKKERFSLILESASTNQTSMYLCASSFFGGTSNQPQHFGDGTRLSIL.

V usage is TRBV14 and J usage is TRBJ2-5; TCRdb's assignment of TRBD1 cannot be checked, as there is no DNA. The CDR3 spans 16 residues. Germline CDR1 SGHDN, CDR2 FVKESK. The CDR3 sequence is CASSLPAAGGLETRYF.

V is TRBV7-9 and J is TRBJ2-7; no DNA is available, so the TRBD1 call from TCRdb remains unchecked. Looked up from germline, CDR1 is SEHNR and CDR2 is FQNEAQ (reference sequence). The length of the CDR3 is 13 residues. CDR3 in amino acids: CASTGQGAYEQYF.